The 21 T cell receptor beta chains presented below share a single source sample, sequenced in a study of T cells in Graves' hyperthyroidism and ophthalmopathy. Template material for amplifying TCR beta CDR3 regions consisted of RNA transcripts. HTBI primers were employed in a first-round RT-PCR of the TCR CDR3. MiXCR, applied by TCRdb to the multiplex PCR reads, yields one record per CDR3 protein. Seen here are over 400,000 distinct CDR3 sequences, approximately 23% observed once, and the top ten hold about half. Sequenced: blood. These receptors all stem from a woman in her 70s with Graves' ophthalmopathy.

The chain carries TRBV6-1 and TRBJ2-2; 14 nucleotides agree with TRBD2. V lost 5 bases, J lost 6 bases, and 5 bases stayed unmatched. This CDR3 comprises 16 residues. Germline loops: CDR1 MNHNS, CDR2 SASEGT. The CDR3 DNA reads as TGTGCCAGCAGTACCTCGGGACTAGCGGGAGCCGGGGAGCTGTTTTTT. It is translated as CASSTSGLAGAGELFF.

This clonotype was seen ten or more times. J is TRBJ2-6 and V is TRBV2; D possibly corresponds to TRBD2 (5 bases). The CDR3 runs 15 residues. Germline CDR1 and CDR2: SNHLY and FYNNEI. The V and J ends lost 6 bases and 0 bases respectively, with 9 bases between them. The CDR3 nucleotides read TGTGCCAGCAGGGTAACTAGCTCTGGGGCCAACGTCCTGACTTTC. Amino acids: CASRVTSSGANVLTF.

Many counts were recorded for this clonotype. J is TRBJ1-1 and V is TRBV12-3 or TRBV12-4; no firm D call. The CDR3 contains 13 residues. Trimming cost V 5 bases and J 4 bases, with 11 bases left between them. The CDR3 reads CASSPGGITEAFF. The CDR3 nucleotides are TGTGCCAGCAGTCCCGGTGGGATCACTGAAGCTTTCTTT.

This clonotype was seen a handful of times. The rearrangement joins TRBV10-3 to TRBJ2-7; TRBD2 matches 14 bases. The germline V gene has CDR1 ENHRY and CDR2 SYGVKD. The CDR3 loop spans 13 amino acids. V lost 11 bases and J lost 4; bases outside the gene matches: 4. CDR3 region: CAGTSGSGYEQYF. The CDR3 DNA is TGTGCCGGGACTAGCGGGAGTGGGTACGAGCAGTACTTC.

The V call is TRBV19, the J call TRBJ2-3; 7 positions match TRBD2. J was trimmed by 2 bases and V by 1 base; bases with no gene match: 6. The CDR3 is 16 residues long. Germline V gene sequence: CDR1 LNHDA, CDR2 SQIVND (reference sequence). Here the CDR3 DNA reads TGTGCCAGTAGTATAGCTAGCGGAAGGTTCACAGATACGCAGTATTTT. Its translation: CASSIASGRFTDTQYF. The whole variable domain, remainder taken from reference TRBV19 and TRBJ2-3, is DGGITQSPKYLFRKEGQNVTLSCEQNLNHDAMYWYRQDPGQGLRLIYYSQIVNDFQKGDIAEGYSVSREKKESFPLTVTSAQKNPTAFYLCASSIASGRFTDTQYFGPGTRLTVL.

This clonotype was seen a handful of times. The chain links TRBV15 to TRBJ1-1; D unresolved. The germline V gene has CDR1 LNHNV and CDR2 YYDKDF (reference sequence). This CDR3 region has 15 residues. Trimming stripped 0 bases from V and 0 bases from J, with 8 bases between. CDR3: CATSREGRMNTEAFF. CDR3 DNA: TGTGCCACCAGCAGAGAAGGCAGGATGAACACTGAAGCTTTCTTT.

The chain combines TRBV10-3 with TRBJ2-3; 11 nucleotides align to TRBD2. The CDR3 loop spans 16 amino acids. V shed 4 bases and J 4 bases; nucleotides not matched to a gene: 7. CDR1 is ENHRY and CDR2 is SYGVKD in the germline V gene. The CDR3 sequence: CAISARTSGFSDTQYF. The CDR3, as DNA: TGTGCCATCAGTGCTAGGACTAGCGGGTTCTCAGATACGCAGTATTTT.

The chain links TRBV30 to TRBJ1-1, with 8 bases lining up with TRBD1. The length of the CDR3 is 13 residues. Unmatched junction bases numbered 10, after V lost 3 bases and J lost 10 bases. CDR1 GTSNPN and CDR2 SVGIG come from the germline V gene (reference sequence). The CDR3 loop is CAWSEPPDRGAFF. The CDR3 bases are TGTGCCTGGAGCGAACCCCCCGACAGGGGAGCTTTCTTT.

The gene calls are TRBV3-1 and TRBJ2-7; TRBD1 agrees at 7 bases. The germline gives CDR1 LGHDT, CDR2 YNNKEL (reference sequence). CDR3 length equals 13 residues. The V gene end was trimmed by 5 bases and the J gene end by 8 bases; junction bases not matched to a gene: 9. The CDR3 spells CASSSGTESKQYF. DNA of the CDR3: TGTGCCAGCAGCTCTGGGACAGAAAGTAAGCAGTACTTC.

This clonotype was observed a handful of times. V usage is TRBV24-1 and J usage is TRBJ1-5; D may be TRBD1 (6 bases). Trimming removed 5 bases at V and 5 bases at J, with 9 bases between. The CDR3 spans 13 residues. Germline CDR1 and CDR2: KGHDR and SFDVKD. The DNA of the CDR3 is TGTGCCACCAGTGCGGCAGGGGATCAGCCCCAGCATTTT. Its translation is CATSAAGDQPQHF.

CDR3 protein: CSGVSGIVVGGTDTQYF. The CDR3 region has the DNA TGCAGTGGGGTTAGCGGGATCGTGGTTGGTGGCACAGATACGCAGTATTTT. V is TRBV20-1 and J is TRBJ2-3; 8 nucleotides align to TRBD2. V was pared by 7 bases and J by 1 base, with 16 bases of the junction left unmatched. Per the germline V gene, CDR1 is DFQATT and CDR2 is SNEGSKA (reference sequence). The CDR3 spans 17 residues.

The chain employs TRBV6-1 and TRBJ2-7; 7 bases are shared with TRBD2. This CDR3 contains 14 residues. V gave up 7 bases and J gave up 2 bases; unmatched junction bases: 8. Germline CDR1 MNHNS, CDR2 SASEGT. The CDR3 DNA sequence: TGTGCCAGCATCTTTAACAGCGGGGCCTACGAGCAGTACTTC. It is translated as CASIFNSGAYEQYF.

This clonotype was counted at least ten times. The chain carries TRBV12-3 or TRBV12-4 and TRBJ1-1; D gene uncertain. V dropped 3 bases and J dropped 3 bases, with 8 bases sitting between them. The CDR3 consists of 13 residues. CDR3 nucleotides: TGTGCCAGCAGTTTGGCCGGGTACACTGAAGCTTTCTTT. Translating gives CASSLAGYTEAFF.

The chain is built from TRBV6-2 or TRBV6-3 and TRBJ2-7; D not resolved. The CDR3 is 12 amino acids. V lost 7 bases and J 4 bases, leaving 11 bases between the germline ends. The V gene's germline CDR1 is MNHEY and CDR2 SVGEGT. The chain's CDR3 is CASMTGWYEQYF. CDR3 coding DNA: TGTGCCAGCATGACTGGGTGGTACGAGCAGTACTTC.

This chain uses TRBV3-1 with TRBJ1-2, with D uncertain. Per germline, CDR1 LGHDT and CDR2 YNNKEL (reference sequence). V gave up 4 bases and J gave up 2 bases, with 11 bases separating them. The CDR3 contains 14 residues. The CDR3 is CASSLKLNNYGYTF. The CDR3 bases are TGTGCCAGCAGCCTTAAACTCAACAACTATGGCTACACCTTC.

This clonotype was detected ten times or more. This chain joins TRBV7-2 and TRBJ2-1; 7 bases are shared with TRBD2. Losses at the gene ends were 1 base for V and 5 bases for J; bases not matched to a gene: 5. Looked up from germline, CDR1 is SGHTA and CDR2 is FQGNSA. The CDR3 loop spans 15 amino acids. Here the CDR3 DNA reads TGTGCCAGCAGCTTAGGACTAGCTACCGACAATGAGCAGTTCTTC. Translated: CASSLGLATDNEQFF. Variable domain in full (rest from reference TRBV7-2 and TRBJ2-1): GAGVSQSPSNKVTEKGKDVELRCDPISGHTALYWYRQSLGQGLEFLIYFQGNSAPDKSGLPSDRFSAERTGGSVSTLTIQRTQQEDSAVYLCASSLGLATDNEQFFGPGTRLTVL.

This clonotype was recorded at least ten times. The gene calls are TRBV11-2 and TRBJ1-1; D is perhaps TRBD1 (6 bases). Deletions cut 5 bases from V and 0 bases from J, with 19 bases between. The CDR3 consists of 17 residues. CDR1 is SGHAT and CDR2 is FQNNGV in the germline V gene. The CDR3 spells CASSPGAGVGMNTEAFF. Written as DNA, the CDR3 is TGTGCCAGCAGCCCGGGAGCAGGGGTCGGCATGAACACTGAAGCTTTCTTT.

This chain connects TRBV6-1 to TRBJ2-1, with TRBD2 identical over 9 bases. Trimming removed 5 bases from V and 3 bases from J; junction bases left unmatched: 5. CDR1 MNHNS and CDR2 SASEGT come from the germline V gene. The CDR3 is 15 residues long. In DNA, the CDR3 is TGTGCCAGCAGTCGATTAGCGGGAGTCTACAATGAGCAGTTCTTC. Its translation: CASSRLAGVYNEQFF.

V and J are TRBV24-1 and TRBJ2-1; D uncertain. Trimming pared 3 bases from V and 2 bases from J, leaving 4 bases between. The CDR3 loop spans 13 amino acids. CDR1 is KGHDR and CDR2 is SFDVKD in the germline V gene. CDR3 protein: CATSDGTYNEQFF. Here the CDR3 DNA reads TGTGCCACCAGTGATGGGACCTACAATGAGCAGTTCTTC.

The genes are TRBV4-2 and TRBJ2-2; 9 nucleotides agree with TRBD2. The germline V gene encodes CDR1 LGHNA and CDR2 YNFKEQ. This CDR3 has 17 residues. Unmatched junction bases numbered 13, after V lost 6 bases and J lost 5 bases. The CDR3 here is CASSHSWTSEGTGELFF. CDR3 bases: TGTGCCAGCAGTCACTCATGGACTAGCGAGGGAACCGGGGAGCTGTTTTTT.

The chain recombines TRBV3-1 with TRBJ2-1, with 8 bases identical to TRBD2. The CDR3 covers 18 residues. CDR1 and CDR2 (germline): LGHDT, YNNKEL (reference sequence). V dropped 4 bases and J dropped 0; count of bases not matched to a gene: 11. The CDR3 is CASSRMIPGLGSYNEQFF. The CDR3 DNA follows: TGTGCCAGCAGCCGGATGATCCCGGGACTAGGCTCCTACAATGAGCAGTTCTTC.